The sequence of this TCR beta chain was determined in a study of blood T cell repertoires in COVID-19. Across the whole study: The study drew acute and convalescent COVID-19 samples from the United States, Italy and Spain. T cells, B-cell-depleted T cells, or PBMCs supplied cDNA or gDNA.

Under the authors' procedure: Amplification with reference gene primers provided the estimates of nucleated cell counts. Sequenced by immunoSEQ multiplex PCR; TCRdb stores in-frame clones only, minus some. V and J calls and clone size are as listed in that table; D and trimming were resolved from the DNA. In the table there are hundreds of thousands of clones, roughly 88% of which are singletons. The CDR3 contains 11 residues. CDR1 is DFQATT and CDR2 is SNEGSKA in the germline V gene (reference sequence). Trimming took off 4 bases at V and 6 bases at J, with 10 bases between the two ends. The rearrangement joins TRBV20-1 to TRBJ2-7; possibly TRBD1 for D (6 bases). The sequencing input was peripheral blood. The receptor comes from a woman aged 50 to 65 with active or convalescent COVID-19. The CDR3 nucleotides are TGCAGTGCTACTCAGGGGTCCGAGCAGTACTTC. As protein: CSATQGSEQYF.